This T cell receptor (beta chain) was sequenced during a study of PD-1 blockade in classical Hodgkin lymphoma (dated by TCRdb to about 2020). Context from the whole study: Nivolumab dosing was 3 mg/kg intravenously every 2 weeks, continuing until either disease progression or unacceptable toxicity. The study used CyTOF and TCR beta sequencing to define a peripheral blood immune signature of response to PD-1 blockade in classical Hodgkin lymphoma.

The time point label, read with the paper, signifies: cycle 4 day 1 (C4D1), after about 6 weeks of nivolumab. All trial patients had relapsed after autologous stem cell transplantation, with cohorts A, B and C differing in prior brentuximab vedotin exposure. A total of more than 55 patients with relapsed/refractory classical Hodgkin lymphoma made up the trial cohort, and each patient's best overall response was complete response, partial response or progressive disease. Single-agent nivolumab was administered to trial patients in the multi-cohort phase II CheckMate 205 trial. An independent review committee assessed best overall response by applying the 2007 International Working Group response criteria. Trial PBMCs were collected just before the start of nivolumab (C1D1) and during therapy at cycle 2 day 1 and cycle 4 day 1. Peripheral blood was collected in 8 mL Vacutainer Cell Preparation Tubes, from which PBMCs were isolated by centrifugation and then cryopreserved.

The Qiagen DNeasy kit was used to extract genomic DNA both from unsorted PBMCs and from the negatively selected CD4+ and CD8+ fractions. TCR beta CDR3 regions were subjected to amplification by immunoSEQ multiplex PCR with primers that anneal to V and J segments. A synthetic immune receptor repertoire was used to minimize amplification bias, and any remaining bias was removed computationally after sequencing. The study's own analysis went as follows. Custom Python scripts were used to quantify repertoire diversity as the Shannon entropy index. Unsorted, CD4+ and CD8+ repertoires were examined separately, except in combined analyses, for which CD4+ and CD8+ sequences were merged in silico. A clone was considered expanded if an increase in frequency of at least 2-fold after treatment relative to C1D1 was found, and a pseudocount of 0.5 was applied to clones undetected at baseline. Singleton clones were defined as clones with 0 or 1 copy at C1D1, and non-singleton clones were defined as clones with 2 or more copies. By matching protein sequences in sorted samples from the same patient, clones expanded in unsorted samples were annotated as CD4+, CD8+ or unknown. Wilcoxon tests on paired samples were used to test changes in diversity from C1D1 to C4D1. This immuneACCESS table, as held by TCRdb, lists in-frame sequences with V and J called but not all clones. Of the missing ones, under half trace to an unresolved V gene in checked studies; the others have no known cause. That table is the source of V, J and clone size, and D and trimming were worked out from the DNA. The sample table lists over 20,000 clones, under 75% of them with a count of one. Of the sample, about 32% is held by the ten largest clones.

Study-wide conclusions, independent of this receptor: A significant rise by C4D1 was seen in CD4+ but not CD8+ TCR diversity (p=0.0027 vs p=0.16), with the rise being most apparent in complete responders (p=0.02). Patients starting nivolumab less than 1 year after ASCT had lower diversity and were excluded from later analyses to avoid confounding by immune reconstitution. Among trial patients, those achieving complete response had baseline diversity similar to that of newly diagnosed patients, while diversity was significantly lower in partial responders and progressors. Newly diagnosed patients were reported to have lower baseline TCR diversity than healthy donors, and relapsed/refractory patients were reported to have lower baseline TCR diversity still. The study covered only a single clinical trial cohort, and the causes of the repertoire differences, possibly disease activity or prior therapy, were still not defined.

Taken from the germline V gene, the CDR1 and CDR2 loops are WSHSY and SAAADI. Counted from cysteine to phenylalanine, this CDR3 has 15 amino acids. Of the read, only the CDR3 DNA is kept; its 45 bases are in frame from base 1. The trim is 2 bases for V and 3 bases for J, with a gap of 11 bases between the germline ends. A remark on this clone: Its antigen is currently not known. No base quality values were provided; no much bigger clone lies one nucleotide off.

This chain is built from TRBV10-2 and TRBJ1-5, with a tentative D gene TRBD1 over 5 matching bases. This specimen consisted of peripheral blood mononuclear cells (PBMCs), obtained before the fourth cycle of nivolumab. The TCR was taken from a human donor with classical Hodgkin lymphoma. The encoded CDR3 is CASSEAGTANQPQHF. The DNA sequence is TGCGCCAGCAGTGAGGCCGGGACCGCCAATCAGCCCCAGCATTTT.